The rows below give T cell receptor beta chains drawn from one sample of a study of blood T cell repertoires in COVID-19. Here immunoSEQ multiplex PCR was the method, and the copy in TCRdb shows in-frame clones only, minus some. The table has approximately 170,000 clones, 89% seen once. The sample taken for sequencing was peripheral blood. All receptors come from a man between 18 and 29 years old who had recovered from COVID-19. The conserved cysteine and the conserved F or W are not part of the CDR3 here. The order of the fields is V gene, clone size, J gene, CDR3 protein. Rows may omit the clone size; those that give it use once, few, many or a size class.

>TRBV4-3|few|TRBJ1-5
ASSQDRGQPQH
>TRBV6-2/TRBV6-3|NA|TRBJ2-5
ASSSPTGGFLLAKTQY
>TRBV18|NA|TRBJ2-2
ASSPLGQGNTGELF
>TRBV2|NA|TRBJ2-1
ARLDTQGPNEQF
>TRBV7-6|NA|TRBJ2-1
ASSVLAGGWNEQF
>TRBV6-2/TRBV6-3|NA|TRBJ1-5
ASSPGTGVRPQH
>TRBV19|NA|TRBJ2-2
ASSLSGVNTGELF
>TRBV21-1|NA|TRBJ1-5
ASLDRVNQPQH
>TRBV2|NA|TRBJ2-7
ASREASSSQQY
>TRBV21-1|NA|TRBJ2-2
ASSKAFTASRPAELF
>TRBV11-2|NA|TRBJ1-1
ASSLIAGPAYTEAF
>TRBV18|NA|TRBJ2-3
ASSPLGQGKTDTQY
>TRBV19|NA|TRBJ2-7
ASSFGRTSYEQY
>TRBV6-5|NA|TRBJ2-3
ASSWYMSADTQY
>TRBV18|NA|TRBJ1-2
ASSPSSGADAYGYT
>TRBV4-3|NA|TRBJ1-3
ASSQDRLGGGNTIY
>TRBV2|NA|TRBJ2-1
ASSELGGTSGPIGWF
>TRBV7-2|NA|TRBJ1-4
ASSPTGGGNEKLF
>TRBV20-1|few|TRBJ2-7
SAHEPYEQY
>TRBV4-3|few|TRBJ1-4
ASSQETHSPREKLF
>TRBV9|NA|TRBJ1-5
ASSVGAENQPQH
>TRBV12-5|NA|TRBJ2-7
ASGSGHLPEQY
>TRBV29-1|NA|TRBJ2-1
SATGTSVYNEQF
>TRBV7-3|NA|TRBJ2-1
ASSLGLAGVYNEQF
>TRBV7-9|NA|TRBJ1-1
ASSPRTGNTEAF
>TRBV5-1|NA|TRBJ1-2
ASSYPDWEAQGYT
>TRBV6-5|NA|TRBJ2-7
ASSRDAGGSSEQY
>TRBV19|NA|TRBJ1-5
ASSLTGTGITGQPQH
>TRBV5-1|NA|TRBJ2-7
ASSLGGIYHEQY
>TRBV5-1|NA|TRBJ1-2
ASSLEGTGLYGYT
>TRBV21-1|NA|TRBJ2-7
ASSKGWRERNSQY
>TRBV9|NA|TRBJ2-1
ASSVRLGNEQF
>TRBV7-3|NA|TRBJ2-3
ASSLTSGRTDTQY
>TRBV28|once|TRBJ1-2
ASSLVGREGGYT
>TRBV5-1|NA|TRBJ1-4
ASSIGTGKTNEKLF
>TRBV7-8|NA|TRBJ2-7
ASSLGSGSYEQY
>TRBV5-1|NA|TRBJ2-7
ASSFAGEQY
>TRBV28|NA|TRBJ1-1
ASSFRDRRLTEAF
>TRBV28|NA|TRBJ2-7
ASLTAGTGTAQYEQY
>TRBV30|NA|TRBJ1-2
AYREASNYGYT
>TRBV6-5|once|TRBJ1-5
ASSYGQTNQPQH
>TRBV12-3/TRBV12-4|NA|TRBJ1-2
ASRPTGVYGYT
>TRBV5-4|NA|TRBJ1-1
ASPGGGQKEQTEAF
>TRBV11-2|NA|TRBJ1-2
ASSPTRGYYGYT
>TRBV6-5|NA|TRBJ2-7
ASRDRFSSYEQY
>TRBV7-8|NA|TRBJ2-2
ASSFLMILTATGNTGELF